Listed here are 6 T cell receptor beta chains from one sample, sequenced in a study of CD8+ T cells in alopecia areata. The authors extracted RNA and reverse transcribed it into cDNA as the sequencing template. Profiled with immunoSEQ multiplex PCR; TCRdb holds only in-frame clones, not every one. In the table there are nearly 200,000 clones, roughly 64% of which are singletons. Treatment here: oral pan-JAK inhibitor, 5-10 mg twice daily. Sequencing used CD4+ T cells sorted from blood, obtained at week 24, from a patient treated with tofacitinib. Every receptor here comes from a human donor with alopecia areata.

This chain uses TRBV7-2 with TRBJ2-7; TRBD2 matches 10 bases. CDR1 and CDR2 (germline): SGHTA, FQGNSA. The length of the CDR3 is 16 residues. With 1 base clipped from V and 2 bases from J, the junction kept 5 bases outside the gene matches. The CDR3 region is CASSLVLAGETYEQYF. The CDR3 nucleotides read TGTGCCAGCAGCTTAGTTCTAGCGGGAGAGACCTACGAGCAGTACTTC.

This clone was recorded only once. The chain combines TRBV15 with TRBJ2-7, with D possibly matching TRBD1 (6 bases). The CDR3 loop spans 15 amino acids. V lost 0 bases to trimming and J lost 3 bases, with 12 bases between them. Germline V gene sequence: CDR1 LNHNV, CDR2 YYDKDF (reference sequence). The CDR3 region is CATSRDSFRGYEQYF. CDR3 in DNA: TGTGCCACCAGCAGAGATAGTTTCAGGGGCTACGAGCAGTACTTC.

The gene calls are TRBV27 and TRBJ2-1; TRBD2 aligns across 9 bases. This CDR3 region has 15 residues. CDR1 MNHEY and CDR2 SMNVEV come from the germline V gene (reference sequence). With 4 bases clipped from V and 0 bases from J, the junction kept 1 base outside the gene matches. The CDR3 sequence: CASSSTSGSYNEQFF. CDR3 DNA sequence: TGTGCCAGCAGTTCGACTAGCGGCTCCTACAATGAGCAGTTCTTC.

This clone was counted between two and nine times. The chain joins TRBV7-2 to TRBJ2-3; possibly TRBD2 for D (5 bases). Germline values: CDR1 SGHTA, CDR2 FQGNSA. The CDR3 loop spans 16 amino acids. Deletions cut 1 base from V and 2 bases from J, with 13 bases between. In DNA, the CDR3 is TGTGCCAGCAGCTTAGGAGTTAGCGCGAACACAGATACGCAGTATTTT. Encoded protein: CASSLGVSANTDTQYF.

The chain links TRBV5-1 to TRBJ2-3; 8 nucleotides line up with TRBD2. The germline V gene encodes CDR1 SGHRS and CDR2 YFSETQ. V was pared by 4 bases and J by 0 bases, with 4 bases of the junction left unmatched. The CDR3 has 15 residues. The CDR3 DNA follows: TGCGCCAGCAGCGCAACTAGCGGTAGCACAGATACGCAGTATTTT. It specifies CASSATSGSTDTQYF. Complete variable domain (other parts from reference TRBV5-1 and TRBJ2-3): KAGVTQTPRYLIKTRGQQVTLSCSPISGHRSVSWYQQTPGQGLQFLFEYFSETQRNKGNFPGRFSGRQFSNSRSEMNVSTLELGDSALYLCASSATSGSTDTQYFGPGTRLTVL.

The chain couples TRBV11-2 to TRBJ2-3; no clear D gene. V was trimmed by 0 bases and J by 4 bases, leaving 2 bases between them. The CDR3 has 12 amino acids. Germline loops: CDR1 SGHAT, CDR2 FQNNGV. CDR3 nucleotide sequence: TGTGCCAGCAGCTTAGATCCAGATACGCAGTATTTT. Translation: CASSLDPDTQYF.